This T cell receptor beta chain derives from a study of blood T cell repertoires in COVID-19. Looking at the study overall: The United States, Italy and Spain were the sources of the acute and convalescent COVID-19 samples. PBMCs, B-cell-depleted T cells, or T cells were the source of the cDNA or gDNA that made up the material.

Germline CDR1 and CDR2: LNHDA and SQIVND (reference sequence). Trimming took off 3 bases at V and 7 bases at J, with 18 bases between the two ends. This CDR3 has 15 amino acids. Original methodology: Researchers report that nucleated cell counts were estimated from reference gene primer amplification. Method: immunoSEQ multiplex PCR; TCRdb's copy keeps in-frame clones and lacks some. D and trimming were read from the DNA, whereas the V and J calls and clone size are those reported in that table. The table shows about 230,000 clones, with 84% occurring only once. The V call is TRBV19, the J call TRBJ1-2; perhaps TRBD1 as D (6 bases). Material for sequencing was peripheral blood. This clonotype was obtained from a middle-aged man with active or convalescent COVID-19. CDR3 loop: CASSMGDGGPPGYTF. CDR3 in DNA: TGTGCCAGTAGTATGGGAGACGGGGGGCCTCCTGGCTACACCTTC.